This TCR beta chain was sequenced for a study of blood T cells in healthy people across ages. The use of a sample-barcoded 5' primer and a J-beta primer mix characterized a second PCR of about 7 to 12 cycles. Every molecule of cDNA carried a tag from a template-switch adaptor with 12 random nucleotides. TCRdb analysed the 5' RACE reads with MiXCR anew, one entry per CDR3 protein. Of over 1,500,000 distinct CDR3 sequences detected, 49% appear once; the ten largest clones hold 2.1%. This clonotype was counted once. The V gene end was trimmed by 4 bases and the J gene end by 7 bases; junction bases not matched to a gene: 9. The CDR3 loop spans 15 amino acids. Germline CDR1 reads SGDLS; CDR2 reads YYNGEE.

This sequence joins TRBV9 and TRBJ2-1, with 9 nucleotides matching TRBD2. The origin of this receptor is a woman aged 40-49 years in good health. Sequenced material: blood. The CDR3: CASSRELAGKNEQFF. CDR3 nucleotide sequence: TGTGCCAGCAGCCGAGAGCTAGCGGGGAAAAATGAGCAGTTCTTC.